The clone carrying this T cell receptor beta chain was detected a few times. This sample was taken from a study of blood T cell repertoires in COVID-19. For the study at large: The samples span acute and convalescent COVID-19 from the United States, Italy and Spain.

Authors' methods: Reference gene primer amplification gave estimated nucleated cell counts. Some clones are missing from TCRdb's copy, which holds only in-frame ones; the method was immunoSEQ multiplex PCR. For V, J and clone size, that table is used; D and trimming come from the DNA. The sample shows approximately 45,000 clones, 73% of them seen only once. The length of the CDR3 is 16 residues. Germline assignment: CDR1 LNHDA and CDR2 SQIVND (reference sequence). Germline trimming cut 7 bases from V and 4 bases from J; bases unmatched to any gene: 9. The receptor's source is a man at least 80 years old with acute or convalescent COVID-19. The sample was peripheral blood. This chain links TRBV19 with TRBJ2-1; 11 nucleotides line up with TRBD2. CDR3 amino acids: CASTTTGLADYNEQFF. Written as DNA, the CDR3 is TGTGCCAGTACCACTACGGGACTAGCGGATTACAATGAGCAGTTCTTC.